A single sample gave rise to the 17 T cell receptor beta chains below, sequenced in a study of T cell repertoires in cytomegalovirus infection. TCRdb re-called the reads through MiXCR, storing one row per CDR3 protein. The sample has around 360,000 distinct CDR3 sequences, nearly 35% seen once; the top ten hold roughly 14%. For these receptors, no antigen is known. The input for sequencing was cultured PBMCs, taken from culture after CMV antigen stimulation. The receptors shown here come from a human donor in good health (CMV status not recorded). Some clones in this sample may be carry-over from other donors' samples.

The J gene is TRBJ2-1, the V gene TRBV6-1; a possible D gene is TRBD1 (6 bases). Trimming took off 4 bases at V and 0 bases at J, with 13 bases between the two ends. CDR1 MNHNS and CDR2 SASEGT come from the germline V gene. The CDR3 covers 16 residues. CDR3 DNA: TGTGCCAGCAGTGGCCGGACAGCCAGCTCCTACAATGAGCAGTTCTTC. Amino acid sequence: CASSGRTASSYNEQFF.

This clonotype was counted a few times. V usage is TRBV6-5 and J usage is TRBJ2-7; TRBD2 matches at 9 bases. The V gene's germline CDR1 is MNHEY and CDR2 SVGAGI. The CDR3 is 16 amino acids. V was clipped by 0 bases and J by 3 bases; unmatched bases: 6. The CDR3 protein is CASSYSSGLAYYEQYF. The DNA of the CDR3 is TGTGCCAGCAGTTACTCGAGCGGACTAGCGTACTACGAGCAGTACTTC.

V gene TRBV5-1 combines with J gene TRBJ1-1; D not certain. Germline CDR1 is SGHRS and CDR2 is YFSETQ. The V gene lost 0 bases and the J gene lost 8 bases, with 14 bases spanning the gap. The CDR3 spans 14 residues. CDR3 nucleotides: TGCGCCAGCAGCTTGGGATTGTCTGGGTACGAAGCTTTCTTT. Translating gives CASSLGLSGYEAFF.

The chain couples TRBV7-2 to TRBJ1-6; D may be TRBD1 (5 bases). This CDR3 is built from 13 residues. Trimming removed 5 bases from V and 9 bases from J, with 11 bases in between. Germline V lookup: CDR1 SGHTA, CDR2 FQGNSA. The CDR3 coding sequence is TGTGCCAGCAGCCCCTTTGGGGGTTCACCCCTCCACTTT. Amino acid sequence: CASSPFGGSPLHF.

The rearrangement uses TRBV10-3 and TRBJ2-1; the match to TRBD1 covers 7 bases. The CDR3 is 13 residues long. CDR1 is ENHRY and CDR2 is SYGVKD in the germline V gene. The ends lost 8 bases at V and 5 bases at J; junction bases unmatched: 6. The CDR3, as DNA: TGTGCCATCGGACCGGGACAGAACAATGAGCAGTTCTTC. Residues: CAIGPGQNNEQFF.

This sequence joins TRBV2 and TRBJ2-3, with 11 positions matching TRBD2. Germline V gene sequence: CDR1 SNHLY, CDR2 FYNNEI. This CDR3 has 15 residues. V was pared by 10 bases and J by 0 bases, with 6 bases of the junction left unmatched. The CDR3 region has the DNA TGTGCCACCACCGGGACTAGCGGAAGCACAGATACGCAGTATTTT. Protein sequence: CATTGTSGSTDTQYF.

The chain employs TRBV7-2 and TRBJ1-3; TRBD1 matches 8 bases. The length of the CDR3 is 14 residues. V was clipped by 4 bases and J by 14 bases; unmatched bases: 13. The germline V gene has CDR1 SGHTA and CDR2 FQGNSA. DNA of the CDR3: TGTGCCAGCAGCTCGACCGGGACAGGCATGGCTCTATATTTT. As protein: CASSSTGTGMALYF.

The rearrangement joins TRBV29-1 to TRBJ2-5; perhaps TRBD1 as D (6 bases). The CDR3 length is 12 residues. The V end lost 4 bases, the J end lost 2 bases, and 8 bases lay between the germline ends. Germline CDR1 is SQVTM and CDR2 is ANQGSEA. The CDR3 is CSVAQGQETQYF. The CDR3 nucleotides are TGCAGCGTTGCACAGGGTCAAGAGACCCAGTACTTC.

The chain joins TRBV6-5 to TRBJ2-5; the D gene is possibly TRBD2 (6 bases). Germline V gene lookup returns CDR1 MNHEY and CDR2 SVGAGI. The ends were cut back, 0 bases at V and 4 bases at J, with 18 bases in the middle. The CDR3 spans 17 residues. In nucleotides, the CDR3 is TGTGCCAGCAGTTACTCTTTAATGGGAGGCGGGGCAGAGACCCAGTACTTC. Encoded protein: CASSYSLMGGGAETQYF.

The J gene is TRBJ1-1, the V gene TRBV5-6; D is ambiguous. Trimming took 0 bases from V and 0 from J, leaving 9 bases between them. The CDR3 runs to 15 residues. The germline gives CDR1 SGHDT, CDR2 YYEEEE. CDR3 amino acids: CASSLVTVLNTEAFF. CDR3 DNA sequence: TGTGCCAGCAGCTTGGTAACGGTTTTGAACACTGAAGCTTTCTTT.

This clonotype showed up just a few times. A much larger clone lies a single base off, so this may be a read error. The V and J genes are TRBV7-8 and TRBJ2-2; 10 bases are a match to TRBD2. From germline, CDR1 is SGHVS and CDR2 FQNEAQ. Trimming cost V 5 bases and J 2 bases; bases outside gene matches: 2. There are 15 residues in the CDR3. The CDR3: CASSQLAGNTGELFF. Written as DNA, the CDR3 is TGTGCCAGCAGCCAACTAGCGGGAAACACCGGGGAGCTGTTTTTT.

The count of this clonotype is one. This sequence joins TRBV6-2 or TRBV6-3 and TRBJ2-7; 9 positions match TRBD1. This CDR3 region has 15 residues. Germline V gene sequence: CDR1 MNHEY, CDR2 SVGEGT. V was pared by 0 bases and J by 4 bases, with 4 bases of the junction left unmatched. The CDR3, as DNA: TGTGCCAGCAGTTACTCCGGGACAGGGAGATACGAGCAGTACTTC. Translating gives CASSYSGTGRYEQYF.

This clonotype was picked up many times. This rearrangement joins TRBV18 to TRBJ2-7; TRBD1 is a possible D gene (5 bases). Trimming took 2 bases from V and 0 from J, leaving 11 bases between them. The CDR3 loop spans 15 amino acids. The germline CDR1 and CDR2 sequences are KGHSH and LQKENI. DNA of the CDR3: TGTGCCAGCTCACCAACAGGATCCCACTCCTACGAGCAGTACTTC. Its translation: CASSPTGSHSYEQYF.

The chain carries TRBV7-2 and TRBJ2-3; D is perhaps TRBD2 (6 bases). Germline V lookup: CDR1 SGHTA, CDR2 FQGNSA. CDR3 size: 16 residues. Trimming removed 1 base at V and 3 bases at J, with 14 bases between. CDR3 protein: CASSLVVGDFTDTQYF. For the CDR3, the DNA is TGTGCCAGCAGCTTAGTGGTCGGGGACTTTACAGATACGCAGTATTTT.

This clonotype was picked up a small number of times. The CDR3: CASSRDWSSYNEQFF. In nucleotides, the CDR3 is TGTGCCAGCAGCCGCGACTGGAGCTCCTACAATGAGCAGTTCTTC. V is TRBV7-6 and J is TRBJ2-1; D not certain. Germline V gene data show CDR1 as SGHVS and CDR2 as FNYEAQ. The CDR3 runs 15 residues. V shed 5 bases and J shed 0 bases, with 11 bases lying between them.

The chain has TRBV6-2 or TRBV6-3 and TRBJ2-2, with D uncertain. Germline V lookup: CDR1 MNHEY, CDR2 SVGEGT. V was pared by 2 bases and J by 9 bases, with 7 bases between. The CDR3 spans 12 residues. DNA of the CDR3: TGTGCCAGCAGTTACGGGTACCGGGAGCTGTTTTTT. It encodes CASSYGYRELFF.

CDR3 residues: CASRGTGSSYEQYF. CDR3 nucleotide sequence: TGCGCCAGCAGGGGGACAGGGTCCTCCTACGAGCAGTACTTC. The rearrangement links TRBV10-2 to TRBJ2-7; TRBD1 aligns across 9 bases. The CDR3 runs 14 residues. Trimming cost V 6 bases and J 0 bases; bases outside gene matches: 3. Germline V gene sequence: CDR1 WSHSY, CDR2 SAAADI.